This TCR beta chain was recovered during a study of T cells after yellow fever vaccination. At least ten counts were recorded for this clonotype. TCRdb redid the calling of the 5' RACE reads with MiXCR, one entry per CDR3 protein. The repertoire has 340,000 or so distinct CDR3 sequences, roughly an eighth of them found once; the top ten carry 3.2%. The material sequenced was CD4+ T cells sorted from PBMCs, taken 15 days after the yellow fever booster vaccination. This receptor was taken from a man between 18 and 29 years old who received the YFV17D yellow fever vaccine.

CDR3 protein: CAISRSAADTQYF. CDR3 in DNA: TGTGCCATCAGCCGTTCCGCGGCAGATACGCAGTATTTT. The gene calls are TRBV10-3 and TRBJ2-3, with D uncertain. The V and J ends lost 6 bases and 4 bases respectively, with 11 bases between them. Germline V gives CDR1 ENHRY, CDR2 SYGVKD. The CDR3 is made up of 13 amino acids.